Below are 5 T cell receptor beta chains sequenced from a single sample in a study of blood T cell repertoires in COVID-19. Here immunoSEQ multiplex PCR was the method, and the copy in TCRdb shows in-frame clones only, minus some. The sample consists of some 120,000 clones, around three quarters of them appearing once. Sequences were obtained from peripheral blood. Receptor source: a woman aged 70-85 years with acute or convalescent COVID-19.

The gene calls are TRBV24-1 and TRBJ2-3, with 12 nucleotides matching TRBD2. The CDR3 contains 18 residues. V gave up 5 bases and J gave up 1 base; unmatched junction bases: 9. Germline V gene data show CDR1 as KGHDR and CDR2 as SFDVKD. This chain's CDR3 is CATSAPSRLAGGTDTQYF. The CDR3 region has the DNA TGTGCCACCAGTGCCCCCTCCAGACTAGCGGGGGGCACAGATACGCAGTATTTT.

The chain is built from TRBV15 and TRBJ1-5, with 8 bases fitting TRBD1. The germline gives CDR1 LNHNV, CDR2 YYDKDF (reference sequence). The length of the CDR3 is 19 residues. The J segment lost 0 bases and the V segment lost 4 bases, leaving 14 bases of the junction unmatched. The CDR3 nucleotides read TGTGCCACCAGCATTACCCGGACAGGGAGGGGTTATAGCAATCAGCCCCAGCATTTT. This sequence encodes CATSITRTGRGYSNQPQHF.

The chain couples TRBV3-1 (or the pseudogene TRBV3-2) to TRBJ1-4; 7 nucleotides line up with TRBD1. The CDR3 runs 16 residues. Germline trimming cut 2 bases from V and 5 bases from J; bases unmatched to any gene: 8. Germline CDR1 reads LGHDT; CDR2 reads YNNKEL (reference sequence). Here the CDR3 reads CASSQHGQAPNEKLFF. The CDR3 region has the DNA TGTGCCAGCAGCCAACATGGACAGGCACCAAATGAAAAACTGTTTTTT.

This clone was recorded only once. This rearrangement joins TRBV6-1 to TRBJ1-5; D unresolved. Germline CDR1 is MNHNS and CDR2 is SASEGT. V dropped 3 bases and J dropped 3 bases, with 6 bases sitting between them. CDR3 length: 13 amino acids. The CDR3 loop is CASSDQNNQPQHF. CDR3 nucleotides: TGTGCCAGCAGTGATCAGAACAATCAGCCCCAGCATTTT.

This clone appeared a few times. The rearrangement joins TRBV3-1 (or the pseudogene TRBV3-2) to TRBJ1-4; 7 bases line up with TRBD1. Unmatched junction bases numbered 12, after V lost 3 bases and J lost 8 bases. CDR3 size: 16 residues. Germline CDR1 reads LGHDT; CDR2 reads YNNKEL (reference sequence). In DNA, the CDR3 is TGTGCCAGCAGCCAGACTGTGGACAGGTCTTTAGAAAAACTGTTTTTT. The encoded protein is CASSQTVDRSLEKLFF.